Detailed here is one TCR beta chain. The antigen remains unidentified. Treatment indicated: approximately nine-day PBMC culture with coronavirus spike peptide pools or control peptides (ViraFEST assay). TCRs were sequenced by ViraFEST after antigen-specific T cells had been expanded with peptide pools. This sample was taken from a study of vaccination and CD4 T cells after COVID-19. Study at large: Overlapping peptides covering the spike proteins of SARS-CoV-2, HCoV-NL63, HCoV-OC43 and HCoV-229E were added to stimulate cells.

Germline-derived CDR1 and CDR2 are MGHDK and SYGVNS. V was trimmed by 2 bases and J by 2 bases, leaving 6 bases between them. The CDR3 totals 13 residues. Sequenced with the Oncomine TCR Beta short-read assay was DNA taken from cultured CD4+ T cells. TCRdb re-called the PCR reads through MiXCR, storing one row per CDR3 protein. The sample has roughly 6,600 distinct CDR3 sequences; over 20% are singletons. The source of this sequence is a human donor who had recovered from COVID-19. Source: CD4+ T cells from blood, cultured in vitro, taken after SARS-CoV-2 vaccination. The V call is TRBV25-1, the J call TRBJ1-2; tentatively, D is TRBD1 (6 bases). The CDR3 bases are TGTGCCAGCAGTGAAGGACAGAACTATGGCTACACCTTC. Translating gives CASSEGQNYGYTF.